A single sample is the source of the 23 T cell receptor beta chains below, sequenced in a study of T cells in Graves' hyperthyroidism and ophthalmopathy. The CDR3 regions of TCR beta were amplified from RNA transcripts. First-round RT-PCR of the TCR CDR3 relied on the HTBI primer set. TCRdb processed the multiplex PCR reads anew with MiXCR; each CDR3 protein has one entry. The repertoire holds about 420,000 distinct CDR3 sequences, with roughly 15% as singletons. The sequencing input was blood. The source is a woman aged 18-35 years with Graves' hyperthyroidism.

This clonotype appeared many times. The gene calls are TRBV3-1 and TRBJ2-3; D perhaps matches TRBD1 (6 bases). Trimming shortened V by 2 bases and J by 0 bases, and 9 bases separated the two germline ends. CDR1 is LGHDT and CDR2 is YNNKEL in the germline V gene (reference sequence). The CDR3 has 15 amino acids. The CDR3 is CASSQLGASTDTQYF. In DNA form, the CDR3 reads TGTGCCAGCAGCCAATTGGGGGCTAGCACAGATACGCAGTATTTT.

This chain joins TRBV18 and TRBJ2-1, with TRBD1 matching 7 bases. Germline CDR1 KGHSH, CDR2 LQKENI. The CDR3 totals 16 residues. J was trimmed by 4 bases and V by 6 bases; bases with no gene match: 12. DNA of the CDR3: TGTGCCAGCTCCTCGACAGGGCGGCTTGGGTACAATGAGCAGTTCTTC. Translated, it gives CASSSTGRLGYNEQFF.

Only a few counts were recorded for this clonotype. This chain joins TRBV10-3 and TRBJ2-2, with TRBD2 matching over 7 bases. The CDR3 totals 15 residues. Germline assignment: CDR1 ENHRY and CDR2 SYGVKD. Trimming at V came to 0 bases and at J to 5 bases, leaving 3 bases not matched to a gene. DNA of the CDR3: TGTGCCATCAGTGAGTCGGGAGGGGAGACCGGGGAGCTGTTTTTT. As protein: CAISESGGETGELFF.

This clonotype was recorded many times. This CDR3 is CASSLTSIDEQFF. CDR3 nucleotides: TGTGCCAGCAGCTTAACTAGCATTGATGAGCAGTTCTTC. The J gene is TRBJ2-1, the V gene TRBV7-9; D may be TRBD2 (6 bases). The V end was cut by 2 bases, the J end by 8 bases, with 10 bases between. The CDR3 loop spans 13 amino acids. CDR1 is SEHNR, CDR2 FQNEAQ, per germline (reference sequence).

This clonotype showed up many times. V gene TRBV25-1 combines with J gene TRBJ1-1; the D is unclear. V dropped 4 bases and J dropped 1 base, with 10 bases sitting between them. Germline-derived CDR1 and CDR2 are MGHDK and SYGVNS. The CDR3 runs to 14 residues. The CDR3: CASSAPIENTEAFF. The CDR3 DNA follows: TGTGCCAGCAGTGCTCCGATAGAGAACACTGAAGCTTTCTTT.

A remark on this clonotype: A read error may account for a junction end that differs from germline. This chain joins TRBV12-3 or TRBV12-4 and TRBJ2-3; D gene unclear. CDR3 length equals 13 residues. The CDR3, as DNA: TGTGCCAACAGTTTATCGATAGCAGATACGCAGTATTTT. Protein sequence: CANSLSIADTQYF.

This clonotype has a handful of counts. The chain couples TRBV5-1 to TRBJ2-2; the match to TRBD2 covers 10 bases. The CDR3 has 18 amino acids. Germline CDR1 and CDR2: SGHRS and YFSETQ. Unmatched junction bases numbered 6, after V lost 1 base and J lost 0 bases. The CDR3 DNA reads as TGCGCCAGCAGCTTGTGGCTAGCGGGAGAAACGAACACCGGGGAGCTGTTTTTT. This sequence encodes CASSLWLAGETNTGELFF. The variable domain in full, with the rest retrieved from reference TRBV5-1 and TRBJ2-2, is KAGVTQTPRYLIKTRGQQVTLSCSPISGHRSVSWYQQTPGQGLQFLFEYFSETQRNKGNFPGRFSGRQFSNSRSEMNVSTLELGDSALYLCASSLWLAGETNTGELFFGEGSRLTVL.

The rearrangement joins TRBV3-1 to TRBJ2-1, with 12 bases identical to TRBD2. After removal of 1 base from V and 4 bases from J, the junction contained 8 bases not matched to a gene. The CDR3 spans 18 residues. CDR1 is LGHDT, CDR2 YNNKEL, per germline (reference sequence). The CDR3 reads CASSQGASGRASYNEQFF. CDR3 DNA: TGTGCCAGCAGCCAAGGCGCTAGCGGGAGGGCCTCTTACAATGAGCAGTTCTTC.

This clonotype occurred many times. The chain is built from TRBV15 and TRBJ2-5, with D possibly being TRBD2 (5 bases). The CDR3 totals 13 residues. Between the trimmed V and J ends, which lost 5 bases and 5 bases, there was a span of 12 bases. Germline values: CDR1 LNHNV, CDR2 YYDKDF (reference sequence). CDR3 region: CATSPRQRETQYF. For the CDR3, the DNA is TGTGCCACCAGCCCGCGGCAGCGGGAGACCCAGTACTTC.

This clonotype appeared a few times. This chain joins TRBV19 and TRBJ2-7; 14 nucleotides agree with TRBD2. V trimming: 5 bases; J trimming: 7 bases; junction bases outside the gene matches: 10. CDR1 and CDR2 (germline): LNHDA, SQIVND (reference sequence). This CDR3 has 16 amino acids. The CDR3 bases are TGTGCCAGTAGTGCCCGGGGGACTAGCGGGAGATCAGAGCAGTACTTC. This sequence encodes CASSARGTSGRSEQYF.

J is TRBJ2-2 and V is TRBV7-9, with 16 positions matching TRBD2. Looked up from germline, CDR1 is SEHNR and CDR2 is FQNEAQ (reference sequence). This CDR3 is 18 amino acids long. Unmatched junction bases numbered 11, after V lost 8 bases and J lost 5 bases. This CDR3 is CASPQGTSGRVKTGELFF. CDR3 DNA sequence: TGTGCCAGCCCCCAAGGGACTAGCGGGAGGGTGAAGACCGGGGAGCTGTTTTTT.

This clonotype appeared many times. The rearrangement joins TRBV6-1 to TRBJ2-2; 8 bases fit TRBD1. Germline loops: CDR1 MNHNS, CDR2 SASEGT. This CDR3 contains 16 residues. Trimming removed 8 bases from V and 2 bases from J; junction bases left unmatched: 10. The CDR3 bases are TGTGCCAGCGCCCGCGCCAGGGGGCATAACACCGGGGAGCTGTTTTTT. Residues: CASARARGHNTGELFF.

Only a few counts were recorded for this clonotype. The gene calls are TRBV6-1 and TRBJ2-1; D might be TRBD1 (6 bases). CDR1 is MNHNS and CDR2 is SASEGT in the germline V gene. V was cut by 1 base and J by 2 bases, with 9 bases left in between. The CDR3 totals 15 residues. In nucleotides, the CDR3 is TGTGCCAGCAGTGAAGAACAGGGAACCTACAATGAGCAGTTCTTC. As protein: CASSEEQGTYNEQFF.

This clonotype was detected many times. CDR3 protein: CSVGASGRLFNEQFF. CDR3 bases: TGCAGCGTGGGGGCTAGCGGGAGGTTGTTCAATGAGCAGTTCTTC. V and J are TRBV29-1 and TRBJ2-1, with 11 nucleotides matching TRBD2. V shed 6 bases, J shed 6 bases, and the junction held 10 bases outside the gene matches. The CDR3 runs to 15 residues. Germline V CDR1 and CDR2: SQVTM, ANQGSEA.

The chain couples TRBV2 to TRBJ1-6; TRBD1 aligns across 11 bases. The CDR3 covers 15 residues. Per the germline V gene, CDR1 is SNHLY and CDR2 is FYNNEI. Losses at the gene ends were 7 bases for V and 7 bases for J; bases not matched to a gene: 6. The DNA of the CDR3 is TGTGCCAGCATCCGGGACAGGGGGGGGAATTCACCCCTCCACTTT. This encodes CASIRDRGGNSPLHF.

This clonotype was seen a few times. V and J are TRBV20-1 and TRBJ2-7; a possible D gene is TRBD1 (5 bases). This CDR3 region has 15 residues. V shed 0 bases and J shed 2 bases, with 14 bases lying between them. From germline, CDR1 is DFQATT and CDR2 SNEGSKA (reference sequence). The CDR3 is CSARDLQGLPYEQYF. The CDR3 DNA reads as TGCAGTGCTAGAGATCTTCAGGGATTACCCTACGAGCAGTACTTC.

This clonotype was detected many times. The chain is built from TRBV7-9 and TRBJ2-2; the D is unclear. Trimming removed 8 bases from V and 7 bases from J, with 14 bases in between. The length of the CDR3 is 13 residues. Looked up from germline, CDR1 is SEHNR and CDR2 is FQNEAQ (reference sequence). CDR3 DNA: TGTGCCAGCGTAGACATCGAAGACGGGGAGCTGTTTTTT. Residues: CASVDIEDGELFF.

This clonotype was picked up a small number of times. This chain links TRBV4-1 with TRBJ2-7; 8 bases are a match to TRBD2. The CDR3 length is 16 residues. CDR1 and CDR2 (germline): MGHRA, YSYEKL. With V trimmed by 0 bases and J by 3 bases, 7 bases remained unmatched. CDR3 in DNA: TGCGCCAGCAGCCAAGATGACAGCGGGAGTAGCTACGAGCAGTACTTC. It specifies CASSQDDSGSSYEQYF.

The gene calls are TRBV4-1 and TRBJ2-7, with a weak D call TRBD1 (5 bases). Germline V gene lookup returns CDR1 MGHRA and CDR2 YSYEKL. V was trimmed by 6 bases and J by 3 bases, leaving 18 bases between them. This CDR3 is 15 amino acids long. CDR3 sequence: CASSYDSRLGYEQYF. The CDR3 region has the DNA TGCGCCAGCAGTTATGACAGCCGTCTGGGCTACGAGCAGTACTTC.

This clonotype was seen ten or more times. The chain employs TRBV6-2 or TRBV6-3 and TRBJ2-2; D call uncertain. The CDR3 is made up of 15 amino acids. The V end lost 3 bases, the J end lost 2 bases, and 10 bases lay between the germline ends. From germline, CDR1 is MNHEY and CDR2 SVGEGT. This CDR3 reads CASSYHGVNTGELFF. For the CDR3, the DNA is TGTGCCAGCAGTTATCACGGAGTCAACACCGGGGAGCTGTTTTTT.

This clonotype was detected a few times. The chain joins TRBV7-8 to TRBJ1-5; TRBD1 agrees at 8 bases. CDR3 length: 18 amino acids. The ends lost 3 bases at V and 2 bases at J; junction bases unmatched: 12. Germline assignment: CDR1 SGHVS and CDR2 FQNEAQ. The CDR3 region is CASSFYRTTGVGNQPQHF. CDR3 sequence (DNA): TGTGCCAGCAGCTTCTACCGAACGACAGGGGTTGGCAATCAGCCCCAGCATTTT.

This clonotype has just one count. The CDR3 DNA sequence: TGTGCCAGCAGCCGATGGCGCAGGGAAAGCAGCACAGATACGCAGTATTTT. It codes for CASSRWRRESSTDTQYF. The rearrangement uses TRBV7-9 and TRBJ2-3; D is possibly TRBD1 (5 bases). The CDR3 covers 17 residues. The V and J ends lost 5 bases and 0 bases respectively, with 18 bases between them. The germline gives CDR1 SEHNR, CDR2 FQNEAQ (reference sequence).

As concerns this clonotype: Since a much larger clone is just one base distant, this may be a read error. The genes are TRBV20-1 and TRBJ1-2, with a possible D match to TRBD1 (5 bases). Germline V lookup: CDR1 DFQATT, CDR2 SNEGSKA (reference sequence). CDR3 length equals 13 residues. The ends were cut back, 3 bases at V and 7 bases at J, with 15 bases in the middle. CDR3 sequence reads: CSASGARTGGYTF. CDR3 bases: TGCAGTGCTAGCGGGGCTAGGACGGGTGGCTACACCTTC.